This T cell receptor (beta chain) originates from a study of blood T cells in healthy people across ages. General observations from the study: In older individuals, TCR beta diversity per million T cells was lower, falling roughly linearly with age. Long-lived and aged donors differed, with more naive CD4+ cells and higher diversity in the long-lived.

The second PCR ran roughly 6 to 11 cycles with a sample-barcoded 5' primer and J-beta primers. A minimum of 2.5 million CDR3-containing paired-end reads was obtained for each sample. MiXCR was run by TCRdb on the 5' RACE reads, yielding one entry per CDR3 protein. Of about 650,000 distinct CDR3 sequences in the sample, over 40% were seen once. CDR3 length: 16 amino acids. J lost 11 bases, V lost 3 bases, and 17 bases had no gene match. Germline values: CDR1 SGHTA, CDR2 FQGTGA. Regarding this clonotype: Its specificity is unknown.

This receptor was identified in an elderly woman in good health. The chain links TRBV7-3 to TRBJ2-5; TRBD1 aligns across 8 bases. The source material was blood. The DNA for the CDR3 is TGTGCCAGCAGCTTCAAAACGGACAGGGAGGATAATGAGCAGTACTTC. This translates into CASSFKTDREDNEQYF.